This T cell receptor (beta chain) was captured in a study of untreated major depressive disorder. Findings of the study overall: Depressed patients' CD4+ T cells carried increased TRBV05-01 (Vbeta 5.1) usage versus control CD4+ T cells.

CDR3 size: 15 residues. The V gene's germline CDR1 is KGHSH and CDR2 LQKENI. J gave up 4 bases and V 3 bases, and 7 bases lay outside the gene matches. This table comes from immunoSEQ multiplex PCR, and its TCRdb copy is limited to in-frame clones, with some not included. The profile shows about 27,000 clones, about 91% of them singletons. Concerning this clone itself: Its specificity is unknown.

For sex, age, current smoking status and body mass index, every depressed patient had a pairwise-matched non-depressed control. The sequencing input was CD4+ T cells from PBMCs. This TCR derives from a woman aged 25 to 39 with major depressive disorder. The chain carries TRBV18 and TRBJ1-1, with 8 bases aligning to TRBD1. CDR3 region: CASSPTYRGVTEAFF. For the CDR3, the DNA is TGTGCCAGCTCACCGACCTACAGGGGGGTCACTGAAGCTTTCTTT.